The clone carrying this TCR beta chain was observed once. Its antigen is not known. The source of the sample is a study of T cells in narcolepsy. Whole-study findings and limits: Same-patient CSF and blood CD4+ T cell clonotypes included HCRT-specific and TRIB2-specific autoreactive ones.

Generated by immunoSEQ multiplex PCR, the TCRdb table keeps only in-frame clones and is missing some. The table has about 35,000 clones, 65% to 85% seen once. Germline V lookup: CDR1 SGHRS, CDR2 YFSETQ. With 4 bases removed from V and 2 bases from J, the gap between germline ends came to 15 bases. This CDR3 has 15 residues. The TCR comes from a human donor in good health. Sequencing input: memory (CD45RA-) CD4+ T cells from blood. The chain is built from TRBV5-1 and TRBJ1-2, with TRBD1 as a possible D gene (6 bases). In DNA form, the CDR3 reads TGCGCCAGCAGCACGGACGGGGGGGCCAACTATGGCTACACCTTC. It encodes CASSTDGGANYGYTF.